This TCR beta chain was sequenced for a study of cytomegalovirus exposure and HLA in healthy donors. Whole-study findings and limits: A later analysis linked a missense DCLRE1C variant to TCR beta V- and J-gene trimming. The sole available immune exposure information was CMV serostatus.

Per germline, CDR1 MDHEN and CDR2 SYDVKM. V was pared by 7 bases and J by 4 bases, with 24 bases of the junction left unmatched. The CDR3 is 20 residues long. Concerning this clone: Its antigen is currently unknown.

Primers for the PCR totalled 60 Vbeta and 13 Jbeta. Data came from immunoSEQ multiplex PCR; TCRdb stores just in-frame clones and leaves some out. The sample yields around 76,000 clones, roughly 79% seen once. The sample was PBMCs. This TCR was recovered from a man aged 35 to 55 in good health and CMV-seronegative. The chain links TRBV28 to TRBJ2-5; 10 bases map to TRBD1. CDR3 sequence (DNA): TGTGCCAGCACTTCGGGTTTCCGGGACAGGGGAAAACCGGGTCGAGAGACCCAGTACTTC. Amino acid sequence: CASTSGFRDRGKPGRETQYF.